These 24 T cell receptor beta chains came from one sample sequenced in a study of T cells after yellow fever vaccination. Each CDR3 protein is one row after TCRdb ran MiXCR on the 5' RACE reads. Of over 150,000 distinct CDR3 sequences in the sample, 5.5% to 8% were seen once. Material: CD4+ T cells sorted from PBMCs, obtained on the day of the first yellow fever vaccination. These receptors were taken from a man aged 18 to 29 who received the YFV17D yellow fever vaccine.

The genes are TRBV27 and TRBJ2-5; no firm D call. The CDR3 runs to 10 residues. The V gene's germline CDR1 is MNHEY and CDR2 SMNVEV (reference sequence). V was shortened by 8 bases and J by 5 bases, with 6 bases between the two germline ends. DNA of the CDR3: TGTGCCAGCGAACCGGAGACCCAGTACTTC. Its protein is CASEPETQYF.

The sample holds many counts of this clonotype. The chain is built from TRBV7-8 and TRBJ2-7; no definite D call. The V end lost 3 bases, the J end lost 2 bases, and 8 bases lay between the germline ends. Per germline, CDR1 SGHVS and CDR2 FQNEAQ. This CDR3 comprises 13 residues. CDR3 in DNA: TGTGCCAGCAGCTTCGACCCTACCTACGAGCAGTACGTC. This sequence encodes CASSFDPTYEQYV.

This clonotype was seen many times. The V and J genes are TRBV7-3 and TRBJ2-3, with 7 bases identical to TRBD2. This CDR3 contains 15 residues. The germline gives CDR1 SGHTA, CDR2 FQGTGA. Germline trimming cut 5 bases from V and 1 base from J; bases unmatched to any gene: 6. CDR3 in DNA: TGTGCCAGCAGCCTACGGGGGGTGGGCACAGATACGCAGTATTTT. Translating gives CASSLRGVGTDTQYF.

In its sample, this clonotype was seen many times. The chain has TRBV20-1 and TRBJ1-1; 7 bases map to TRBD1. This CDR3 spans 13 amino acids. V lost 2 bases and J lost 7; bases outside the gene matches: 7. Germline values: CDR1 DFQATT, CDR2 SNEGSKA (reference sequence). The CDR3 spells CSARSRGRGEAFF. In DNA form, the CDR3 reads TGCAGTGCTAGAAGCAGGGGGAGAGGTGAAGCTTTCTTT.

This clonotype was observed many times. V is TRBV6-5 and J is TRBJ1-6, with D perhaps matching TRBD1 (5 bases). CDR3 length: 17 amino acids. V was shortened by 0 bases and J by 6 bases, with 15 bases between the two germline ends. CDR1 is MNHEY, CDR2 SVGAGI, per germline. The CDR3 DNA follows: TGTGCCAGCAGTTACTCGTTTCTGGGGCATTCTAATTCACCCCTCCACTTT. This encodes CASSYSFLGHSNSPLHF.

This clonotype was seen repeatedly, ten times or more. V and J are TRBV5-6 and TRBJ2-5, with TRBD1 identical over 10 bases. The V gene's germline CDR1 is SGHDT and CDR2 YYEEEE. With 4 bases clipped from V and 5 bases from J, the junction kept 2 bases outside the gene matches. This CDR3 spans 13 amino acids. CDR3 residues: CASSPDRGETQYF. CDR3 nucleotides: TGTGCCAGCAGCCCGGACAGGGGGGAGACCCAGTACTTC.

The sample holds many counts of this clonotype. The rearrangement joins TRBV7-3 to TRBJ1-2; 8 nucleotides match TRBD1. The CDR3 sequence is 13 residues long. The V and J ends lost 6 bases and 6 bases, in that order; junction bases with no gene match: 6. CDR1 SGHTA and CDR2 FQGTGA come from the germline V gene. The CDR3 spells CASSPTGEHGYTF. Here the CDR3 DNA reads TGTGCCAGCAGTCCGACAGGGGAACATGGCTACACCTTC.

In its sample, this clonotype was seen many times. The CDR3 region is CSARGTSGGTDTQYF. As DNA, the CDR3 is TGCAGTGCTAGGGGGACTAGCGGGGGAACAGATACGCAGTATTTT. The V gene is TRBV20-1, the J gene TRBJ2-3, with 14 bases that match TRBD2. V lost 3 bases and J lost 3; bases outside the gene matches: 2. This CDR3 spans 15 amino acids. The germline gives CDR1 DFQATT, CDR2 SNEGSKA (reference sequence).

The chain uses TRBV30 and TRBJ2-1; 11 nucleotides match TRBD2. V lost 3 bases and J lost 5; bases outside the gene matches: 6. The CDR3 sequence is 15 residues long. Germline CDR1 and CDR2: GTSNPN and SVGIG (reference sequence). CDR3 DNA: TGTGCCTGGAGCCAAATAGCGGGGGGGGACAATGAGCAGTTCTTC. Translated, it gives CAWSQIAGGDNEQFF.

This clonotype was found a few times. The J gene is TRBJ1-1, the V gene TRBV5-4; D unresolved. V gave up 0 bases and J gave up 0 bases, with 18 bases separating them. The CDR3 has 18 amino acids. In germline, CDR1 is SGHNT, CDR2 YYREEE (reference sequence). CDR3 nucleotides: TGTGCCAGCAGCTTGGACCCAGCAGGTGGCATGCTGAACACTGAAGCTTTCTTT. This translates into CASSLDPAGGMLNTEAFF.

This clonotype showed up many times. The V call is TRBV10-3, the J call TRBJ2-5; TRBD2 matches 12 bases. The CDR3 covers 14 residues. Germline loops: CDR1 ENHRY, CDR2 SYGVKD. V was clipped by 6 bases and J by 3 bases; unmatched bases: 2. As DNA, the CDR3 is TGTGCCATCAGCTCTAGCGGGGGGGAAGAGACCCAGTACTTC. This sequence encodes CAISSSGGEETQYF.

There are many counts of this clonotype. The V and J genes are TRBV1 and TRBJ2-1; TRBD2 was called by the table and not checked on the DNA. TRBV1 is listed as a pseudogene. The CDR3 sequence is 15 residues long. CDR3 nucleotide sequence: TGCACCAGGGCACCGGACGGGGCCCTATACAATGAGCAGTTCTTC. Its translation: CTRAPDGALYNEQFF.

The sample holds a few counts of this clonotype. The V and J genes are TRBV30 and TRBJ1-2; D unclear. The CDR3 runs to 14 residues. Germline V gives CDR1 GTSNPN, CDR2 SVGIG (reference sequence). With 5 bases removed from V and 2 bases from J, the gap between germline ends came to 15 bases. CDR3 DNA: TGTGCCTGGGACATACCAAAGTCCAACTATGGCTACACCTTC. This encodes CAWDIPKSNYGYTF.

This chain links TRBV5-4 with TRBJ2-7, with D tentatively TRBD1 (5 bases). The CDR3 covers 13 residues. Per germline, CDR1 SGHNT and CDR2 YYREEE (reference sequence). The DNA for the CDR3 is TGTGCCAGCGGCTTGGGGCTAGACTGCGAGCAGTACGTC. This gives the protein CASGLGLDCEQYV.

This clonotype was seen ten or more times. The chain carries TRBV5-1 and TRBJ2-2; the D gene is possibly TRBD1 (5 bases). From germline, CDR1 is SGHRS and CDR2 YFSETQ. The V end was cut by 1 base, the J end by 7 bases, with 8 bases between. The length of the CDR3 is 13 residues. The CDR3 spells CASSLQGHGELFF. For the CDR3, the DNA is TGCGCCAGCAGCTTGCAGGGCCACGGGGAGCTGTTTTTT.

In this sample, this clonotype turned up a few times. The rearrangement links TRBV9 to TRBJ2-2, with TRBD2 matching 11 bases. Germline values: CDR1 SGDLS, CDR2 YYNGEE. Trimming cost V 5 bases and J 0 bases; bases outside gene matches: 9. The CDR3 consists of 18 residues. The chain's CDR3 is CASSFTGTSGSNTGELFF. Written as DNA, the CDR3 is TGTGCCAGCAGTTTTACCGGGACTAGCGGATCGAACACCGGGGAGCTGTTTTTT.

With respect to this clonotype: One end of the junction varies from germline; a read error may be responsible. The chain joins TRBV7-8 to TRBJ2-1; 15 bases are a match to TRBD2. The CDR3 totals 18 residues. The germline V gene encodes CDR1 SGHVS and CDR2 FQNEAQ. This CDR3 reads CATSLFGTSGGPTNEQFF. In nucleotides, the CDR3 is TGTGCCACCAGCTTATTCGGGACTAGCGGGGGGCCGACTAATGAGCAGTTCTTC.

This clonotype was seen ten or more times. The chain has TRBV7-3 and TRBJ1-1, with D uncertain. Germline V CDR1 and CDR2: SGHTA, FQGTGA. There are 13 residues in the CDR3. Trimming removed 6 bases at V and 2 bases at J, with 10 bases between. The CDR3 DNA sequence: TGTGCCAGCAGTTCAGGACCCAACACTGAAGCTTTCTTT. The encoded protein is CASSSGPNTEAFF. Together with reference TRBV7-3 and TRBJ1-1, the CDR3 gives the full variable domain: GAGVSQTPSNKVTEKGKYVELRCDPISGHTALYWYRQSLGQGPEFLIYFQGTGAADDSGLPNDRFFAVRPEGSVSTLKIQRTERGDSAVYLCASSSGPNTEAFFGQGTRLTVV.

This clonotype was seen repeatedly, ten times or more. V gene TRBV5-1 combines with J gene TRBJ2-3; D gene unclear. The CDR3 consists of 14 residues. V was shortened by 1 base and J by 4 bases, with 10 bases between the two germline ends. Germline loops: CDR1 SGHRS, CDR2 YFSETQ. The CDR3 DNA follows: TGCGCCAGCAGCTTGTTGGTCAGTTCAGATACGCAGTATTTT. This sequence encodes CASSLLVSSDTQYF.

This clonotype has at least ten counts. The J gene is TRBJ1-2, the V gene TRBV6-5; D gene uncertain. V was shortened by 5 bases and J by 8 bases, with 21 bases between the two germline ends. In germline, CDR1 is MNHEY, CDR2 SVGAGI. The CDR3 extends over 15 amino acids. The CDR3 protein is CASSTAGRPTYGYTF. The CDR3 DNA reads as TGTGCCAGCAGTACCGCCGGCCGGCCAACCTACGGCTACACCTTC.

This clonotype was detected a few times. The chain is built from TRBV4-1 and TRBJ2-2; weak D call: TRBD2 (5 bases). V lost 7 bases and J lost 4, with 22 bases in between. The germline V gene has CDR1 MGHRA and CDR2 YSYEKL. The CDR3 is 17 amino acids. This chain's CDR3 is CASTPRVPTTGTGELFF. The DNA of the CDR3 is TGCGCCAGCACCCCGCGGGTCCCGACGACCGGCACCGGGGAGCTGTTTTTT.

The sample holds many counts of this clonotype. The gene calls are TRBV4-2 and TRBJ1-5; TRBD1 might be the D (6 bases). Deletions cut 1 base from V and 4 bases from J, with 11 bases between. This CDR3 is 15 amino acids long. CDR1 LGHNA and CDR2 YNFKEQ come from the germline V gene. CDR3 protein: CASSQVWQGNQPQHF. The CDR3 region has the DNA TGTGCCAGCAGCCAAGTTTGGCAGGGGAATCAGCCCCAGCATTTT.

A few counts support this clonotype. The rearrangement uses TRBV20-1 and TRBJ1-4; the D gene is possibly TRBD1 (6 bases). Germline V CDR1 and CDR2: DFQATT, SNEGSKA (reference sequence). The CDR3 has 14 amino acids. V lost 0 bases and J 7 bases, leaving 12 bases between the germline ends. This CDR3 is CSARDTQTGEKLFF. The DNA of the CDR3 is TGCAGTGCTAGAGATACACAGACAGGTGAAAAACTGTTTTTT.

This clonotype was seen ten or more times. The chain joins TRBV12-3 or TRBV12-4 to TRBJ2-2; possible D gene TRBD1, 5 bases. V lost 6 bases to trimming and J lost 1 base, with 6 bases between them. The CDR3 totals 13 residues. CDR3 nucleotide sequence: TGTGCCAGCAGAAGGGGGAACACCGGGGAGCTGTTTTTT. It yields the protein CASRRGNTGELFF.